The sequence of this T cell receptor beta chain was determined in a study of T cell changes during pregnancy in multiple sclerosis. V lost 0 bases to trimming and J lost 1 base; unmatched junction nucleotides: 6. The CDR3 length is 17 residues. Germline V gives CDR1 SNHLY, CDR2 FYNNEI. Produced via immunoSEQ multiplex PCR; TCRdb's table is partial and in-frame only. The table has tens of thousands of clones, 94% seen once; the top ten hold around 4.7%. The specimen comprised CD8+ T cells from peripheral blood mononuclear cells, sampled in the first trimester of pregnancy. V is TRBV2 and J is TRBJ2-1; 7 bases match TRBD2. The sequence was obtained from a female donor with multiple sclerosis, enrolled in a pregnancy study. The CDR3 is CASSEAWGGVSYNEQFF. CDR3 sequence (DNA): TGTGCCAGCAGTGAAGCGTGGGGAGGGGTTTCCTACAATGAGCAGTTCTTC.